Given below is one TCR beta chain in context. Its target is not known. Clones were read by immunoSEQ multiplex PCR, and TCRdb kept only the in-frame ones, dropping some. Of 120,000 or so clones in the sample, over 65% were seen once. Germline V lookup: CDR1 LNHDA, CDR2 SQIVND (reference sequence). V was shortened by 3 bases and J by 0 bases, with 5 bases between the two germline ends. The CDR3 is 13 residues long. The sample is drawn from a study of identifying expanded T cells in peripheral blood. Notes on the study in general: Variance in clone template counts between roughly two-week samples significantly increased with total template count across all healthy donors. Differentially abundant clones: about 1.1 between replicates, approximately 15 at roughly 15 days, less than 20 at four.

This receptor was taken from a person aged 18-70 years in good health. Source material: blood. The chain joins TRBV19 to TRBJ1-2, with D hard to call. The CDR3 here is CASSIRSNYGYTF. The CDR3 nucleotides are TGTGCCAGTAGTATCCGTTCTAACTATGGCTACACCTTC.